The following is a TCR beta chain sequence with its context. Antigen specificity is unknown. Primers for the PCR totalled 60 Vbeta and 13 Jbeta. The protocol was immunoSEQ multiplex PCR, while the TCRdb copy is restricted to in-frame clones and leaves out a portion. The profile shows 35,000 to 50,000 clones, about 84% of them singletons. The data derive from a study of cytomegalovirus exposure and HLA in healthy donors. CDR1 is ENHRY, CDR2 SYGVKD, per germline. V shed 6 bases and J shed 5 bases, with 16 bases lying between them. The CDR3 covers 14 residues. General study results and limits: Earlier findings revealed that most TCR beta V segments proved productive either about 90% or about 30% of the time.

This receptor was obtained from a man over 45 in good health and CMV-seronegative. The sequencing sample was made of PBMCs. This rearrangement joins TRBV10-3 to TRBJ1-2; possible D gene TRBD1, 5 bases. CDR3 DNA: TGTGCCATCAGGCAGGCGGGGCTGCTTTATGGCTACACCTTC. This translates into CAIRQAGLLYGYTF.